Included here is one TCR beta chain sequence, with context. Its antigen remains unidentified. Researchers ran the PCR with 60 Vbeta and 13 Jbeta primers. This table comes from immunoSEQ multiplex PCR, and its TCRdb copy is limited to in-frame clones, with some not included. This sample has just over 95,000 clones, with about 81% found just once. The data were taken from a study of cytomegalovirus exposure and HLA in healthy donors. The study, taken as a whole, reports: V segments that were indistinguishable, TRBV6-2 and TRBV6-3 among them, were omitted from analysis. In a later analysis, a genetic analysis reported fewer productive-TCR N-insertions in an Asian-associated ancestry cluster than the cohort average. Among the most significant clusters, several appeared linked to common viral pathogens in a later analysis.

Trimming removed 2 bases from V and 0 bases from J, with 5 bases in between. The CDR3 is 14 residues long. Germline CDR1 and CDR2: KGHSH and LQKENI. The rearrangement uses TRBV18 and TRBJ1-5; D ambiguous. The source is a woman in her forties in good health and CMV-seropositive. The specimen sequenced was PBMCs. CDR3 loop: CASSPSVSNQPQHF. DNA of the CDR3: TGTGCCAGCTCACCATCAGTTAGCAATCAGCCCCAGCATTTT.